The 25 T cell receptor beta chains presented below share a single source sample, sequenced in a study of naive and memory T cell subsets (dated by TCRdb to 2016 to 2017). Libraries were built with UMI-ligation and nested PCR. TCRdb names Illumina MiSeq as the instrument used. To cover both TRBC1 and TRBC2, the beta constant-region primer consisted of an equimolar mix of two oligonucleotides. The ligated cDNA went through four rounds of PCR with nested alpha and beta constant-region primers together with the SP2 primer. TCRdb reworked the public reads: Q25 trimming with fastp, MiXCR clone assembly, productive beta chains retained. Each record represents a unique CDR3 protein, reported with the most common genes and DNA among its rows. The sample table contains over 25,000 distinct CDR3 sequences; only one count was recorded for around a sixth of them. 3.4% of the sample is in the top ten clones. The specimen was effector memory CD4+ T cells from blood. This specimen's cell subset or site label, per the study, means: effector memory, CD45RA- CD27-. Receptors originate from a human donor in good health.

The rearrangement links TRBV7-3 to TRBJ1-2; the D gene is possibly TRBD1 (5 bases). This CDR3 contains 13 residues. CDR1 and CDR2 (germline): SGHTA, FQGTGA. Between the trimmed V and J ends, which lost 4 bases and 14 bases, there was a span of 20 bases. CDR3 in DNA: TGTGCCAGCAGCTCAGACCTAGGGACCGCAGAGACCTTC. This codes for CASSSDLGTAETF.

The chain recombines TRBV3-1 with TRBJ1-3; tentatively, D is TRBD1 (5 bases). CDR3 length: 17 residues. V lost 3 bases, J lost 0 bases, and 15 bases lay in between. CDR1 LGHDT and CDR2 YNNKEL come from the germline V gene (reference sequence). For the CDR3, the DNA is TGTGCCAGCAGCCAGTTCGGGGGAAAAAGCTCTGGAAACACCATATATTTT. This sequence encodes CASSQFGGKSSGNTIYF.

The CDR3 region is CSAPPPHNYGYTF. The DNA of the CDR3 is TGCAGTGCCCCCCCCCCACATAACTATGGCTACACCTTC. The gene calls are TRBV20-1 and TRBJ1-2; no definite D call. The CDR3 is made up of 13 amino acids. CDR1 is DFQATT and CDR2 is SNEGSKA in the germline V gene (reference sequence). With 6 bases removed from V and 1 base from J, the gap between germline ends came to 12 bases.

A word on this clonotype: A read error is possible here, since a much larger clone lies one base away. The chain is built from TRBV18 and TRBJ2-3; D could derive from TRBD1 or TRBD2 (5 bases each). The CDR3 totals 13 residues. Germline-derived CDR1 and CDR2 are KGHSH and LQKENI. The CDR3: CARSPTGPDTQYF. In DNA, the CDR3 is TGTGCCAGATCACCAACGGGGCCAGATACGCAGTATTTT.

The sample holds a few counts of this clonotype. This rearrangement joins TRBV28 to TRBJ2-7, with 7 bases aligning to TRBD1. The V segment lost 10 bases and the J segment 4 bases; nucleotides outside the gene matches: 10. The CDR3 has 13 residues. Germline-derived CDR1 and CDR2 are MDHEN and SYDVKM. DNA for the CDR3: TGTGCCACCTGGGACAGTACAACTTACGAGCAGTACTTC. Its translation is CATWDSTTYEQYF.

This chain uses TRBV6-1 with TRBJ1-2; 10 nucleotides match TRBD1. Trimming at V came to 6 bases and at J to 6 bases, leaving 7 bases not matched to a gene. The V gene's germline CDR1 is MNHNS and CDR2 SASEGT. The CDR3 has 14 residues. The CDR3: CASRTTGGVNGYTF. DNA of the CDR3: TGTGCCAGCAGAACGACAGGGGGCGTTAATGGCTACACCTTC.

The rearrangement joins TRBV24-1 to TRBJ1-5, with a possible D match to TRBD1 (5 bases). Germline V lookup: CDR1 KGHDR, CDR2 SFDVKD. Deletions cut 5 bases from V and 0 bases from J, with 7 bases between. The CDR3 consists of 14 residues. This CDR3 reads CATSGGNSNQPQHF. CDR3 nucleotides: TGTGCCACCAGTGGGGGGAATAGCAATCAGCCCCAGCATTTT.

The chain has TRBV10-2 and TRBJ2-7; a possible D gene is TRBD1 (5 bases). V dropped 6 bases and J dropped 0 bases, with 12 bases sitting between them. The CDR3 spans 14 residues. Per germline, CDR1 WSHSY and CDR2 SAAADI. The chain's CDR3 is CASSDRLSSYEQYF. Here the CDR3 DNA reads TGCGCCAGCAGCGACAGATTGAGCTCCTACGAGCAGTACTTC.

The chain recombines TRBV6-1 with TRBJ2-5, with TRBD2 matching over 7 bases. Trimming took 1 base from V and 2 from J; bases not matched to a gene: 7. Germline V gene data show CDR1 as MNHNS and CDR2 as SASEGT. There are 16 residues in the CDR3. The CDR3 sequence: CASSEGIAGWQETQYF. CDR3 bases: TGTGCCAGCAGTGAAGGGATAGCGGGTTGGCAAGAGACCCAGTACTTC.

A few counts support this clonotype. The rearrangement joins TRBV28 to TRBJ1-2, with D tentatively TRBD1 (6 bases). Trimming left V 3 bases short and J 8 bases short, with 16 bases between. The CDR3 has 14 residues. Germline V gene data show CDR1 as MDHEN and CDR2 as SYDVKM. The DNA for the CDR3 is TGTGCCAGCAGTTTGCCGGGGGGCGGTCGGGGCTACACCTTC. Its translation is CASSLPGGGRGYTF.

The J gene is TRBJ1-2, the V gene TRBV6-5, with D perhaps TRBD1 (5 bases). Trimming cost V 6 bases and J 8 bases, with 16 bases left between them. The CDR3 consists of 13 residues. CDR1 is MNHEY, CDR2 SVGAGI, per germline. The CDR3 reads CASSPTGGEGYTF. CDR3 bases: TGTGCCAGCAGCCCCACGGGGGGGGAAGGCTACACCTTC.

This clonotype was seen a few times. The chain recombines TRBV29-1 with TRBJ2-1; the D is unclear. This CDR3 region has 12 residues. V was trimmed by 4 bases and J by 10 bases, leaving 14 bases between them. Per the germline V gene, CDR1 is SQVTM and CDR2 is ANQGSEA. This CDR3 is CSVAAASMEQFF. The CDR3, as DNA: TGCAGCGTTGCGGCAGCGTCTATGGAGCAGTTCTTC.

This clonotype was seen repeatedly, ten times or more. The chain carries TRBV9 and TRBJ1-1; weak D call: TRBD1 (6 bases). Between the trimmed V and J ends, which lost 4 bases and 2 bases, there was a span of 12 bases. CDR1 and CDR2 (germline): SGDLS, YYNGEE. CDR3 length: 14 residues. The CDR3 DNA reads as TGTGCCAGCAGCCCCGGGGGGCCAAACACTGAAGCTTTCTTT. This translates into CASSPGGPNTEAFF. The full variable domain, its missing parts supplied by reference TRBV9 and TRBJ1-1, is DSGVTQTPKHLITATGQRVTLRCSPRSGDLSVYWYQQSLDQGLQFLIQYYNGEERAKGNILERFSAQQFPDLHSELNLSSLELGDSALYFCASSPGGPNTEAFFGQGTRLTVV.

The chain recombines TRBV28 with TRBJ2-1, with 8 bases aligning to TRBD2. This CDR3 is built from 17 residues. V lost 1 base, J lost 5 bases, and 10 bases stayed unmatched. In germline, CDR1 is MDHEN, CDR2 SYDVKM. The DNA of the CDR3 is TGTGCCAGCAGTTTATTCGCTAGCGGGCCTAGAGACAATGAGCAGTTCTTC. Translated: CASSLFASGPRDNEQFF.

The chain has TRBV30 and TRBJ1-1, with unresolved D. This CDR3 spans 14 amino acids. The germline V gene has CDR1 GTSNPN and CDR2 SVGIG (reference sequence). V lost 4 bases to trimming and J lost 0 bases, with 12 bases between them. The CDR3 protein is CAWIRTDMNTEAFF. The CDR3 nucleotides read TGTGCCTGGATCCGGACCGACATGAACACTGAAGCTTTCTTT.

The CDR3 coding sequence is TGTGCCACCTTGAGGCTGAACACTGAAGCTTTCTTT. It codes for CATLRLNTEAFF. The V call is TRBV28, the J call TRBJ1-1; no firm D call. V was trimmed by 10 bases and J by 0 bases, leaving 9 bases between them. The CDR3 extends over 12 amino acids. CDR1 is MDHEN, CDR2 SYDVKM, per germline.

The chain uses TRBV20-1 and TRBJ2-3; D is possibly TRBD2 (6 bases). The CDR3 contains 15 residues. Germline assignment: CDR1 DFQATT and CDR2 SNEGSKA (reference sequence). The V gene lost 0 bases and the J gene lost 6 bases, with 16 bases spanning the gap. CDR3: CSARDPGEPADTQYF. For the CDR3, the DNA is TGCAGTGCTAGAGATCCGGGGGAGCCAGCGGATACGCAGTATTTT.

The genes are TRBV6-5 and TRBJ2-1, with 9 bases matching TRBD2. After removal of 0 bases from V and 3 bases from J, the junction contained 6 bases not matched to a gene. Germline assignment: CDR1 MNHEY and CDR2 SVGAGI. This CDR3 region has 17 residues. CDR3 DNA: TGTGCCAGCAGTTACTCGTATCCTAGCGGGATCTACAATGAGCAGTTCTTC. It encodes CASSYSYPSGIYNEQFF.

This clonotype was detected only a few times. V is TRBV5-1 and J is TRBJ1-1; 12 bases map to TRBD1. Per the germline V gene, CDR1 is SGHRS and CDR2 is YFSETQ. Trimming cost V 4 bases and J 1 base; bases outside gene matches: 5. The CDR3 contains 16 residues. DNA of the CDR3: TGCGCCAGCAGCAGGGGACAGGGGGCGCGGAACACTGAAGCTTTCTTT. Translated: CASSRGQGARNTEAFF.

In its sample, this clonotype ranks as medium-sized. J is TRBJ1-3 and V is TRBV20-1; 7 nucleotides align to TRBD1. The length of the CDR3 is 17 residues. V shed 2 bases, J shed 8 bases, and the junction held 18 bases outside the gene matches. From germline, CDR1 is DFQATT and CDR2 SNEGSKA (reference sequence). CDR3 sequence: CSARPIGRPDQGDTIYF. As DNA, the CDR3 is TGCAGTGCTAGACCTATAGGACGGCCGGATCAGGGGGACACCATATATTTT.

This clonotype was counted only a few times. V gene TRBV6-5 combines with J gene TRBJ1-2, with D hard to call. This CDR3 comprises 14 residues. From germline, CDR1 is MNHEY and CDR2 SVGAGI. Trimming took off 7 bases at V and 0 bases at J, with 12 bases between the two ends. In DNA, the CDR3 is TGTGCCAGCACTGACATTACAGCTAACTATGGCTACACCTTC. Translation: CASTDITANYGYTF.

This clonotype was observed a handful of times. The chain uses TRBV24-1 and TRBJ1-1; D remains unclear. Looked up from germline, CDR1 is KGHDR and CDR2 is SFDVKD. The CDR3 totals 13 residues. Trimming left V 7 bases short and J 5 bases short, with 13 bases between. CDR3 sequence reads: CATRERGGTEAFF. CDR3 DNA: TGTGCCACCAGGGAACGTGGTGGAACTGAAGCTTTCTTT.

The chain carries TRBV5-1 and TRBJ2-5; possible D gene TRBD2, 6 bases. The CDR3 spans 16 residues. Trimming shortened V by 4 bases and J by 2 bases, and 18 bases separated the two germline ends. The germline V gene encodes CDR1 SGHRS and CDR2 YFSETQ. The CDR3 is CASSPRDGRQQETQYF. The CDR3, as DNA: TGCGCCAGCAGCCCCCGGGACGGGAGACAACAAGAGACCCAGTACTTC.

This clonotype was detected many times. The rearrangement uses TRBV18 and TRBJ1-5; possible D gene TRBD1, 6 bases. With 2 bases removed from V and 2 bases from J, the gap between germline ends came to 16 bases. This CDR3 is 17 amino acids long. CDR1 is KGHSH and CDR2 is LQKENI in the germline V gene. This CDR3 is CASSPLGAGIGNQPQHF. The CDR3 bases are TGTGCCAGCTCACCATTGGGGGCGGGTATCGGCAATCAGCCCCAGCATTTT. Full variable domain (outside the CDR3, taken from reference TRBV18 and TRBJ1-5): NAGVMQNPRHLVRRRGQEARLRCSPMKGHSHVYWYRQLPEEGLKFMVYLQKENIIDESGMPKERFSAEFPKEGPSILRIQQVVRGDSAAYFCASSPLGAGIGNQPQHFGDGTRLSIL.

By frequency in the sample, this clonotype is medium-sized. This chain's CDR3 is CASSEVGFSYEQYF. The DNA for the CDR3 is TGTGCCAGCAGTGAAGTAGGCTTCTCCTACGAGCAGTACTTC. The chain combines TRBV6-1 with TRBJ2-7; D is ambiguous. This CDR3 contains 14 residues. V lost 1 base and J 0 bases, leaving 7 bases between the germline ends. Germline CDR1 reads MNHNS; CDR2 reads SASEGT.